This T cell receptor (beta chain) stems from a study of T cell responses to AZD1222 COVID-19 vaccine (dated by TCRdb to 2020 to 2023). As for the study more broadly: A total of 233 trial participants underwent TCR sequencing, of whom 207 received two doses of AZD1222 and about 26 received two doses of the MenACWY control vaccine. Enrollment into the trials was organized by age into subgroups of 18-55, 56-69 and 70-plus years, and those subgroups contained roughly 150, 30 and 60 TCR-sequenced participants, respectively.

This sample's time point label indicates: about 28 days (+/-7) after the second vaccine dose. The intended sense of this specimen's treatment or condition label: meningococcal conjugate vaccine given as trial control. Vaccinee samples were obtained from the UK trials COV001 and COV002, which included a single-blind randomized controlled phase 2/3 trial of AZD1222 (ChAdOx1 nCoV-19) in healthy adults. For TCRbeta chain sequencing, PBMC samples were collected from trial participants at day 0 and at day 28 after the second dose. The CDR3 regions of human TCRbeta chains were analyzed by immunosequencing. From the authors' description of their analysis: Repertoire TCRs were checked for matches against a reference library of SARS-CoV-2-specific TCRs that had been generated using the MIRA antigen-specificity platform. Breadth was defined as the fraction of unique TCRs that were SARS-CoV-2-associated. Depth was defined as the fraction of total T cells that were SARS-CoV-2-associated. Using the MIRA data, each spike-specific TCR was assigned both to the spike region to which the TCR was reactive and to a CD4 or CD8 class. Log10-transformed breadth and depth values were compared by one-way ANOVA with Sidak's multiple comparisons tests. Entries here come from immuneACCESS through TCRdb and include only in-frame sequences with V and J called. Some clones fail to appear in such tables; in the studies checked, an unresolved V gene covers under half of the shortfall, and the cause of the remainder is unknown. The D gene and trimming were derived from the DNA, and the V and J assignments and clone size from that table. Here the sample has about 200,000 clones; around 94% occur a single time. The ten largest clones represent around 1.8% of the sample.

The CDR3 contains 16 residues, cysteine and phenylalanine counted. The entry retains the CDR3 DNA only, 48 bases that are in frame from base 1. CDR1 and CDR2 were assigned from the germline V gene as SGHVS and FNYEAQ. V sheds 1 base and J sheds 6 bases, leaving 16 bases between their ends. Concerning this clone: Its antigen specificity is not known. No much larger clonotype is one base removed from it; base qualities were not supplied.

The paper as a whole reports these results and caveats: Reportedly, almost half of the unique spike-specific TCRs recognized epitopes lying outside the regions that are mutated in the B.1.351 and B.1.1.7 variants. A significant rise in spike-specific TCR breadth and depth was observed after two AZD1222 doses relative to day 0 and relative to MenACWY recipients. Participants were mostly white British, with more females than males. The authors suggested clonal diversity may have been underestimated. The whole spike protein was spanned by vaccine-associated CD4 TCRs, and dominant responses were seen in regions 160-218 and 743-854. No day 14 peak-response samples were available, so repertoires were characterized only after the peak T cell response. Conclusions about previously exposed vaccinees were limited because only six AZD1222 recipients were SARS-CoV-2 seropositive at baseline. In the small 56-69-year group, the increase in depth fell short of significance, most likely because of low power.

The sequenced sample was peripheral blood, obtained 28 days after the second dose of the MenACWY control vaccine. This TCR derives from an adult who received the MenACWY meningococcal vaccine as a control. The chain was built from TRBV7-6 and TRBJ2-1; there is no confident call for the D gene. In nucleotides, the sequence is TGTGCCAGCAGCTTAGAAGCTCCGCCGGGTAGCAATGAGCAGTTCTTC. The translation is CASSLEAPPGSNEQFF.